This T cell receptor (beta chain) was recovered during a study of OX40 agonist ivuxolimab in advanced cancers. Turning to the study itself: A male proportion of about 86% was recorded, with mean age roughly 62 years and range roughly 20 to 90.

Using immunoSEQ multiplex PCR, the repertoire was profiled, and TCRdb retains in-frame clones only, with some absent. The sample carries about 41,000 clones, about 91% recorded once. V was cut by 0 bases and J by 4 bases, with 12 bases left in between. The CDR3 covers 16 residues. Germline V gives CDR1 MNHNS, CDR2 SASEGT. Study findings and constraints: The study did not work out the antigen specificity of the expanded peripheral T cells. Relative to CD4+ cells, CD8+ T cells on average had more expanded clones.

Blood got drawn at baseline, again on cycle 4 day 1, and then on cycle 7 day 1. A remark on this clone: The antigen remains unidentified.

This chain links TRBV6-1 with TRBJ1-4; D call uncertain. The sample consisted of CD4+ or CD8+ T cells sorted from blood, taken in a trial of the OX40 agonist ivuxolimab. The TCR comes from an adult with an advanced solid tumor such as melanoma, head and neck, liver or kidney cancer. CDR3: CASSEAEGEGNEKLFF. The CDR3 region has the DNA TGTGCCAGCAGTGAAGCGGAGGGAGAGGGTAATGAAAAACTGTTTTTT.